A single sample gave rise to the 28 T cell receptor beta chains below, sequenced in a study of T cell repertoires in cytomegalovirus infection. Each CDR3 protein gets one entry after TCRdb re-called the reads with MiXCR. The table lists about half a million distinct CDR3 sequences, more than 30% of them singletons. No antigen has been assigned to these receptors. The sample here was cultured PBMCs, taken from culture after CMV antigen stimulation. These receptors were collected from a human donor in good health (CMV status not recorded). Some clones in this sample may be carry-over from other donors' samples.

V and J are TRBV4-1 and TRBJ2-1, with D possibly TRBD2 on 6 matching bases. The V end was cut by 0 bases, the J end by 4 bases, with 13 bases between. CDR3 size: 16 residues. Germline CDR1 is MGHRA and CDR2 is YSYEKL. CDR3 loop: CASSQDSAGLYNEQFF. CDR3 coding DNA: TGCGCCAGCAGCCAAGATTCAGCGGGCCTTTACAATGAGCAGTTCTTC.

This sequence joins TRBV2 and TRBJ2-2; possibly TRBD1 for D (6 bases). CDR3 length equals 14 residues. Germline CDR1 reads SNHLY; CDR2 reads FYNNEI. The ends were cut back, 6 bases at V and 6 bases at J, with 14 bases in the middle. The CDR3 nucleotides read TGTGCCAGCAGGGCTACAGGGTTTTCCGGGGAGCTGTTTTTT. Amino acids: CASRATGFSGELFF.

The chain carries TRBV6-2 or TRBV6-3 and TRBJ2-1; 13 bases line up with TRBD2. This CDR3 spans 18 amino acids. With V trimmed by 2 bases and J by 9 bases, 13 bases remained unmatched. The germline CDR1 and CDR2 sequences are MNHEY and SVGEGT. For the CDR3, the DNA is TGTGCCAGCAGTTACGGACTAGCGGGAGATAGATGGGGGAGTGAGCAGTTCTTC. Translation gives CASSYGLAGDRWGSEQFF.

The chain has TRBV7-4 and TRBJ2-3; TRBD2 aligns across 13 bases. With 7 bases clipped from V and 2 bases from J, the junction kept 21 bases outside the gene matches. The germline V gene encodes CDR1 SGHVT and CDR2 SQSDAQ. The CDR3 runs to 21 residues. CDR3 sequence: CASTDDIIGLAGEILTDTQYF. DNA of the CDR3: TGTGCCAGCACCGATGACATAATAGGACTAGCGGGAGAGATACTCACAGATACGCAGTATTTT.

This chain connects TRBV20-1 to TRBJ2-5, with D tentatively TRBD1 or TRBD2 (5 bases each). CDR1 is DFQATT and CDR2 is SNEGSKA in the germline V gene (reference sequence). Trimming removed 0 bases at V and 2 bases at J, with 19 bases between. The CDR3 spans 17 residues. DNA of the CDR3: TGCAGTGCTAGAGATGTCGGTCGGGGCCAAAAACAAGAGACCCAGTACTTC. Protein product: CSARDVGRGQKQETQYF.

This sequence joins TRBV28 and TRBJ2-3; a possible D gene is TRBD1 (6 bases). V lost 6 bases, J lost 3 bases, and 16 bases lay in between. CDR3 length: 15 amino acids. Germline values: CDR1 MDHEN, CDR2 SYDVKM. This CDR3 reads CASSTTQGRTDTQYF. The CDR3 region has the DNA TGTGCCAGCAGCACGACACAGGGTAGGACAGATACGCAGTATTTT.

The chain uses TRBV5-1 and TRBJ2-7; the D is unclear. This CDR3 contains 19 residues. The ends were cut back, 3 bases at V and 3 bases at J, with 28 bases in the middle. CDR1 is SGHRS, CDR2 YFSETQ, per germline. In DNA, the CDR3 is TGCGCCAGCAGCTCCAAGACTCTGACCGATAACACGCCCCGCTACGAGCAGTACGTC. Translation: CASSSKTLTDNTPRYEQYV.

In DNA, the CDR3 is TGTGCCAGCGGGTCTTCGGGGGTTGAGGAGACCCAGTACTTC. Translating gives CASGSSGVEETQYF. The chain couples TRBV12-3 or TRBV12-4 to TRBJ2-5; D perhaps matches TRBD2 (6 bases). Trimming took off 8 bases at V and 5 bases at J, with 18 bases between the two ends. The CDR3 loop spans 14 amino acids.

This clonotype was counted between two and nine times. This rearrangement joins TRBV4-2 to TRBJ1-2, with D uncertain. Germline CDR1 LGHNA, CDR2 YNFKEQ. Trimming took 0 bases from V and 0 from J, leaving 11 bases between them. This CDR3 is 16 amino acids long. The chain's CDR3 is CASSQDKRPANYGYTF. The CDR3 coding sequence is TGTGCCAGCAGCCAAGATAAGAGGCCAGCTAACTATGGCTACACCTTC.

The V gene is TRBV29-1, the J gene TRBJ1-2, with D unclear. The CDR3 totals 12 residues. V lost 1 base and J 4 bases, leaving 7 bases between the germline ends. Germline V gives CDR1 SQVTM, CDR2 ANQGSEA. The CDR3 DNA reads TGCAGCGTTGAAGGGGGAAGCTATGGCTACACCTTC. Its translation is CSVEGGSYGYTF.

This chain connects TRBV7-2 to TRBJ2-7, with D possibly matching TRBD1 (5 bases). The CDR3 is 13 amino acids. Germline CDR1 reads SGHTA; CDR2 reads FQGNSA. This CDR3 is CAGSFGHSYEQYV. The CDR3 DNA follows: TGTGCCGGCAGCTTCGGACACTCCTACGAGCAGTACGTC.

This clonotype was counted a single time. The V and J genes are TRBV12-3 or TRBV12-4 and TRBJ2-3; 7 nucleotides line up with TRBD1. The CDR3 covers 15 residues. Trimming at V came to 6 bases and at J to 3 bases, leaving 9 bases not matched to a gene. CDR3 protein: CASRAGTDPTDTQYF. In nucleotides, the CDR3 is TGTGCCAGCAGAGCCGGGACAGACCCGACAGATACGCAGTATTTT.

The CDR3 sequence: CASNKRGFADTQYF. CDR3 in DNA: TGTGCCAGCAACAAGCGAGGGTTCGCAGATACGCAGTATTTT. J is TRBJ2-3 and V is TRBV6-2 or TRBV6-3, with D tentatively TRBD2 (5 bases). In germline, CDR1 is MNHEY, CDR2 SVGEGT. Trimming took 7 bases from V and 4 from J, leaving 15 bases between them. This CDR3 contains 14 residues.

The genes are TRBV20-1 and TRBJ2-1, with TRBD2 matching over 11 bases. The CDR3 totals 14 residues. V lost 4 bases, J lost 9 bases, and 8 bases stayed unmatched. CDR1 is DFQATT, CDR2 SNEGSKA, per germline (reference sequence). CDR3 nucleotides: TGCAGTGCTATTAGCGGGAGGGCCCTCGGTGAGCAGTTCTTC. Protein sequence: CSAISGRALGEQFF.

The chain recombines TRBV7-2 with TRBJ2-3, with TRBD2 as a possible D gene (5 bases). CDR1 and CDR2 (germline): SGHTA, FQGNSA. V was trimmed by 6 bases and J by 10 bases, leaving 20 bases between them. The CDR3 is made up of 14 amino acids. The CDR3 is CASRRGLYGDSQYF. The CDR3 DNA reads as TGTGCCAGCAGGAGAGGGTTATACGGTGACTCGCAGTATTTT.

The chain is built from TRBV6-1 and TRBJ2-1, with 12 nucleotides matching TRBD2. V shed 6 bases, J shed 8 bases, and the junction held 11 bases outside the gene matches. Germline lookup yields CDR1 MNHNS and CDR2 SASEGT. The CDR3 totals 16 residues. The CDR3 reads CASSPLAGGLSDEQFF. The CDR3 DNA is TGTGCCAGCAGCCCACTAGCGGGAGGACTCAGCGATGAGCAGTTCTTC.

To note about this clonotype: A read error may explain this, as a much larger clone is one base away. This chain links TRBV7-8 with TRBJ1-5; D gene uncertain. Germline-derived CDR1 and CDR2 are SGHVS and FQNEAQ. There are 14 residues in the CDR3. CDR3 nucleotides: TGTGCCAGCAGCTTAGATTCAGGCCGTCAGCCCCGGCATTTT. Residues: CASSLDSGRQPRHF. The full variable domain, with the rest looked up from reference TRBV7-8 and TRBJ1-5, is GAGVSQSPRYKVAKRGQDVALRCDPISGHVSLFWYQQALGQGPEFLTYFQNEAQLDKSGLPSDRFFAERPEGSVSTLKIQRTQQEDSAVYLCASSLDSGRQPRHFGDGTRLSIL.

The chain uses TRBV4-1 and TRBJ2-5, with D perhaps given as TRBD1 or TRBD2 (5 bases each). V was trimmed by 1 base and J by 5 bases, leaving 11 bases between them. Germline loops: CDR1 MGHRA, CDR2 YSYEKL. CDR3 length equals 14 residues. CDR3 coding DNA: TGCGCCAGCAGCCAAGGAGGGGTCGGGGAGACCCAGTACTTC. The encoded protein is CASSQGGVGETQYF.

Concerning this clonotype: Sequence at one end of the junction differs from germline and may be a read error. The genes are TRBV5-4 and TRBJ2-1; 13 bases match TRBD2. In germline, CDR1 is SGHNT, CDR2 YYREEE (reference sequence). The CDR3 has 17 amino acids. CDR3 in DNA: TGTGCGAGCAGCCTCAAACTAGCGGGAGGGCGGAAAAATGAGCAGTTCTTC. As protein: CASSLKLAGGRKNEQFF.

The V call is TRBV7-9, the J call TRBJ2-1; 8 nucleotides agree with TRBD1. Looked up from germline, CDR1 is SEHNR and CDR2 is FQNEAQ (reference sequence). V was pared by 1 base and J by 7 bases, with 3 bases of the junction left unmatched. The CDR3 is made up of 14 amino acids. DNA of the CDR3: TGTGCCAGCAGCTTAGGACAGGGGTTAAATGAGCAGTTCTTC. Protein sequence: CASSLGQGLNEQFF.

Worth noting for this clonotype: Given the absence of the conserved phenylalanine or tryptophan at the CDR3 end, a read error is likely. The chain employs TRBV11-2 and TRBJ2-5; no firm D call. The CDR3 length is 12 residues. V lost 5 bases and J lost 5, with 9 bases in between. From germline, CDR1 is SGHAT and CDR2 FQNNGV. The CDR3 is CASSPQGETQYY. CDR3 bases: TGTGCCAGCAGCCCACAAGGGGAGACCCAGTACTAC.

The chain joins TRBV6-5 to TRBJ1-3; D remains unclear. The germline V gene has CDR1 MNHEY and CDR2 SVGAGI. The CDR3 loop spans 16 amino acids. Trimming pared 0 bases from V and 6 bases from J, leaving 15 bases between. As DNA, the CDR3 is TGTGCCAGCAGTTACTCGCGACGGGTCTCGGTAAACACCATATATTTT. Its translation is CASSYSRRVSVNTIYF.

The rearrangement links TRBV19 to TRBJ2-3; D is undetermined. V was cut by 7 bases and J by 4 bases, with 18 bases left in between. The CDR3 runs to 15 residues. CDR1 and CDR2 (germline): LNHDA, SQIVND (reference sequence). The CDR3 DNA reads as TGTGCCAGTAAGGTGCAGGAGAGTGGATCAGATACGCAGTATTTT. This translates into CASKVQESGSDTQYF.

This clonotype was seen a few times. The gene calls are TRBV7-2 and TRBJ1-5; D call uncertain. The CDR3 has 15 amino acids. Trimming removed 3 bases from V and 6 bases from J, with 15 bases in between. Germline CDR1 and CDR2: SGHTA and FQGNSA. This CDR3 reads CASSFDGVSGQPQHF. In DNA form, the CDR3 reads TGTGCCAGCAGCTTCGACGGTGTAAGTGGTCAGCCCCAGCATTTT.

This clonotype was counted many times. This chain uses TRBV7-8 with TRBJ2-1, with D perhaps TRBD1 or TRBD2 (5 bases each). Between the trimmed V and J ends, which lost 3 bases and 5 bases, there was a span of 17 bases. This CDR3 is 16 amino acids long. Germline values: CDR1 SGHVS, CDR2 FQNEAQ. The CDR3 here is CASSFTGTGAHNEQFF. The CDR3 DNA follows: TGTGCCAGCAGCTTCACCGGGACCGGGGCCCACAATGAGCAGTTCTTC.

The rearrangement uses TRBV29-1 and TRBJ2-2, with TRBD1 matching over 12 bases. J lost 7 bases, V lost 4 bases, and 7 bases had no gene match. The CDR3 totals 15 residues. The germline V gene encodes CDR1 SQVTM and CDR2 ANQGSEA. The CDR3 loop reads CSVVAGQGAGGELFF. In DNA form, the CDR3 reads TGCAGCGTTGTAGCGGGACAGGGGGCAGGCGGGGAGCTGTTTTTT.

V gene TRBV7-3 combines with J gene TRBJ2-7; 8 bases are shared with TRBD1. This CDR3 is 15 amino acids long. Germline V gives CDR1 SGHTA, CDR2 FQGTGA. V lost 5 bases to trimming and J lost 3 bases; unmatched junction nucleotides: 9. Here the CDR3 reads CASSPMTGAIYEQYF. The CDR3 DNA sequence: TGTGCCAGCAGCCCGATGACAGGGGCTATCTACGAGCAGTACTTC.

This clonotype was seen a handful of times. The chain links TRBV19 to TRBJ2-2; D call uncertain. This CDR3 region has 15 residues. The germline V gene has CDR1 LNHDA and CDR2 SQIVND (reference sequence). V was shortened by 7 bases and J by 1 base, with 13 bases between the two germline ends. CDR3 sequence (DNA): TGTGCCAGTAACTTCGGCAAATTGAACACCGGGGAGCTGTTTTTT. Translating it yields CASNFGKLNTGELFF.